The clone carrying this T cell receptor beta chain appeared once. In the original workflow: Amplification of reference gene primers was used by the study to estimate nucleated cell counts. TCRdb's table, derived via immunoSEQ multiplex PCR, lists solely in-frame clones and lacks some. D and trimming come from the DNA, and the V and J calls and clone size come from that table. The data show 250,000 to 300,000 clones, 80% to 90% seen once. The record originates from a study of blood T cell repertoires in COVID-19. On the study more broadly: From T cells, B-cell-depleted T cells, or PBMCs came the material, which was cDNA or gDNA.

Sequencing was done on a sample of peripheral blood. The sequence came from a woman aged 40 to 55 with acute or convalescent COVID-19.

CDR3 sequence reads: CSVESGGGEAFF. The CDR3 bases are TGCAGCGTTGAAAGCGGTGGAGGCGAAGCTTTCTTT. The V call is TRBV29-1, the J call TRBJ1-1; D is ambiguous. The CDR3 extends over 12 amino acids. V shed 2 bases and J shed 8 bases, with 12 bases lying between them. Looked up from germline, CDR1 is SQVTM and CDR2 is ANQGSEA. Complete variable domain (other parts from reference TRBV29-1 and TRBJ1-1): SAVISQKPSRDICQRGTSLTIQCQVDSQVTMMFWYRQQPGQSLTLIATANQGSEATYESGFVIDKFPISRPNLTFSTLTVSNMSPEDSSIYLCSVESGGGEAFFGQGTRLTVV.